This T cell receptor beta chain is drawn from a study of T cells in Graves' hyperthyroidism and ophthalmopathy. Overall study: The initial diagnosis was the point when peripheral blood was collected, ahead of any treatment.

CDR3 length: 12 amino acids. V shed 4 bases and J 5 bases; nucleotides not matched to a gene: 2. CDR1 SGHAT and CDR2 FQNNGV come from the germline V gene. Ophthalmopathy cases scored 3 or more on the Clinical Activity Score and 4 or more on NOSPECS grade, with duration below 3 months. RNA transcripts were the template for amplifying TCR beta CDR3 regions. An initial round of RT-PCR targeting the TCR CDR3 relied on the HTBI primer set. In TCRdb, the multiplex PCR reads were re-called with MiXCR into one record per CDR3 protein. The sample shows 300,000 to 450,000 distinct CDR3 sequences, approximately 15% of them seen only once.

The clonotype comes from a woman in her 30s with Graves' ophthalmopathy. Material for sequencing was blood. V and J are TRBV11-2 and TRBJ2-7; 7 bases match TRBD2. The CDR3 spells CASSWEGHEQYF. CDR3 sequence (DNA): TGTGCCAGCAGCTGGGAGGGGCACGAGCAGTACTTC.